Listed below are T cell receptor beta chains from one sample, sequenced in a study of T cells in Graves' hyperthyroidism and ophthalmopathy. Using its own MiXCR run on the multiplex PCR reads, TCRdb lists one record per CDR3 protein. This table has around 480,000 distinct CDR3 sequences, 13% to 15% appearing once. The sample consisted of blood. These receptors were obtained from a woman aged 18 to 35 with Graves' hyperthyroidism. Each CDR3 is given with its conserved first and last residue. D genes are given only for firm matches.

CDR3 length: 14; D gene: .; J gene: TRBJ1-1; V gene: TRBV12-3/TRBV12-4; CDR3 protein: CASSFKGGNTEAFF
CDR3 length: 17; D gene: TRBD2; J gene: TRBJ2-2; V gene: TRBV6-5; CDR3 protein: CASSYGAGHGGTGELFF
CDR3 length: 14; D gene: .; J gene: TRBJ1-1; V gene: TRBV11-2; CDR3 protein: CASSLEGLHTEAFF
CDR3 length: 15; D gene: .; J gene: TRBJ1-1; V gene: TRBV5-5; CDR3 protein: CASSSVLRADTEAFF
CDR3 length: 16; D gene: .; J gene: TRBJ1-2; V gene: TRBV6-5; CDR3 protein: CASSYSSMRANYGYTF
CDR3 length: 14; D gene: .; J gene: TRBJ2-7; V gene: TRBV4-2; CDR3 protein: CASSQGGSTYEQYF
CDR3 length: 14; D gene: TRBD1; J gene: TRBJ2-3; V gene: TRBV7-2; CDR3 protein: CASSRGQTPDTQYF
CDR3 length: 14; D gene: .; J gene: TRBJ1-4; V gene: TRBV11-2; CDR3 protein: CASRRTIPNEKLFF
CDR3 length: 15; D gene: .; J gene: TRBJ1-5; V gene: TRBV5-1; CDR3 protein: CASSLEGRTNQPQHF
CDR3 length: 13; D gene: .; J gene: TRBJ2-3; V gene: TRBV4-1; CDR3 protein: CASSQDYPSEQYF
CDR3 length: 18; D gene: TRBD2; J gene: TRBJ2-1; V gene: TRBV9; CDR3 protein: CASSDPQNSAGGYNEQFF
CDR3 length: 18; D gene: TRBD2; J gene: TRBJ2-5; V gene: TRBV24-1; CDR3 protein: CATSDLQTSGKAGETQYF
CDR3 length: 11; D gene: .; J gene: TRBJ2-5; V gene: TRBV18; CDR3 protein: CASSPLETQYF
CDR3 length: 13; D gene: .; J gene: TRBJ1-2; V gene: TRBV18; CDR3 protein: CASSPTVDYGYTF
CDR3 length: 16; D gene: TRBD2; J gene: TRBJ2-3; V gene: TRBV9; CDR3 protein: CASSARDYTQVDTQYF
CDR3 length: 14; D gene: .; J gene: TRBJ1-2; V gene: TRBV19; CDR3 protein: CASSIDDRFYGYTF
CDR3 length: 14; D gene: .; J gene: TRBJ1-2; V gene: TRBV12-3/TRBV12-4; CDR3 protein: CASSFEPKVNGYTF
CDR3 length: 14; D gene: .; J gene: TRBJ2-3; V gene: TRBV20-1; CDR3 protein: CSAPPGLRTDTQYF
CDR3 length: 15; D gene: .; J gene: TRBJ1-2; V gene: TRBV20-1; CDR3 protein: CSARAVGGDRYGYTF
CDR3 length: 16; D gene: TRBD2; J gene: TRBJ2-3; V gene: TRBV5-1; CDR3 protein: CASSLVTGGGTDTQYF
CDR3 length: 14; D gene: .; J gene: TRBJ2-1; V gene: TRBV20-1; CDR3 protein: CSASETEIPNEQFF
CDR3 length: 12; D gene: TRBD2; J gene: TRBJ2-1; V gene: TRBV30; CDR3 protein: CAWELTSGEQFF
CDR3 length: 14; D gene: TRBD2; J gene: TRBJ2-5; V gene: TRBV5-1; CDR3 protein: CASSFGEGKETQYF
CDR3 length: 18; D gene: TRBD1; J gene: TRBJ1-1; V gene: TRBV27; CDR3 protein: CASSPAQGQTLSDTEAFF
CDR3 length: 14; D gene: .; J gene: TRBJ2-2; V gene: TRBV6-2/TRBV6-3; CDR3 protein: CASTKKGSTGELFF
CDR3 length: 15; D gene: TRBD1; J gene: TRBJ2-5; V gene: TRBV3-1; CDR3 protein: CASSQGGQVQETQYF
CDR3 length: 14; D gene: TRBD2; J gene: TRBJ2-2; V gene: TRBV30; CDR3 protein: CAWRASGRAGELFF
CDR3 length: 15; D gene: .; J gene: TRBJ1-5; V gene: TRBV5-1; CDR3 protein: CASSLTGDPEQPQHF
CDR3 length: 16; D gene: .; J gene: TRBJ2-1; V gene: TRBV27; CDR3 protein: CASSSAREPGDNEQFF
CDR3 length: 14; D gene: TRBD2; J gene: TRBJ2-1; V gene: TRBV7-2; CDR3 protein: CASSLGLAGHEQFF
CDR3 length: 13; D gene: .; J gene: TRBJ2-4; V gene: TRBV7-2; CDR3 protein: CASSLVGADIQYF
CDR3 length: 11; D gene: .; J gene: TRBJ2-7; V gene: TRBV29-1; CDR3 protein: CSADAGAEQYF
CDR3 length: 13; D gene: .; J gene: TRBJ2-2; V gene: TRBV6-1; CDR3 protein: CASGGANTGELFF
CDR3 length: 12; D gene: .; J gene: TRBJ2-5; V gene: TRBV20-1; CDR3 protein: CSARGDGETQYF
CDR3 length: 13; D gene: TRBD1; J gene: TRBJ1-1; V gene: TRBV9; CDR3 protein: CASSEGQLTEAFF
CDR3 length: 14; D gene: .; J gene: TRBJ1-2; V gene: TRBV6-1; CDR3 protein: CASSYSGPTYGYTF
CDR3 length: 16; D gene: TRBD2; J gene: TRBJ2-1; V gene: TRBV5-1; CDR3 protein: CASSTKTSGIRNEQFF
CDR3 length: 13; D gene: TRBD1; J gene: TRBJ1-2; V gene: TRBV6-1; CDR3 protein: CASSETGLHGYTF
CDR3 length: 13; D gene: .; J gene: TRBJ2-1; V gene: TRBV2; CDR3 protein: CATGGDWGDEQFF
CDR3 length: 17; D gene: .; J gene: TRBJ1-6; V gene: TRBV12-3/TRBV12-4; CDR3 protein: CASSFASGGTYNSPLHF
CDR3 length: 15; D gene: .; J gene: TRBJ2-2; V gene: TRBV11-2; CDR3 protein: CASSPSTLATGELFF
CDR3 length: 14; D gene: .; J gene: TRBJ2-3; V gene: TRBV29-1; CDR3 protein: CSTSRDVGTDTQYF
CDR3 length: 15; D gene: TRBD1; J gene: TRBJ2-6; V gene: TRBV2; CDR3 protein: CASNPTGAGANVLTF
CDR3 length: 15; D gene: .; J gene: TRBJ1-2; V gene: TRBV2; CDR3 protein: CASSEASGPNYGYTF
CDR3 length: 14; D gene: .; J gene: TRBJ1-2; V gene: TRBV12-3/TRBV12-4; CDR3 protein: CASTMGGAGYGYTF
CDR3 length: 16; D gene: TRBD2; J gene: TRBJ2-3; V gene: TRBV24-1; CDR3 protein: CATSGTSGRALDTQYF
CDR3 length: 14; D gene: .; J gene: TRBJ2-3; V gene: TRBV27; CDR3 protein: CASSPISSTDTQYF
CDR3 length: 13; D gene: TRBD1; J gene: TRBJ2-4; V gene: TRBV19; CDR3 protein: CASRGGRGNIQYF
CDR3 length: 13; D gene: TRBD1; J gene: TRBJ1-2; V gene: TRBV12-5; CDR3 protein: CASGQTGEEGYTF
CDR3 length: 19; D gene: TRBD1; J gene: TRBJ2-5; V gene: TRBV29-1; CDR3 protein: CSVELNPQPLQGARETQYF
CDR3 length: 13; D gene: .; J gene: TRBJ1-3; V gene: TRBV2; CDR3 protein: CASSEAAGNTIYF
CDR3 length: 14; D gene: .; J gene: TRBJ2-2; V gene: TRBV12-3/TRBV12-4; CDR3 protein: CASVRVLNTGELFF
CDR3 length: 15; D gene: .; J gene: TRBJ1-1; V gene: TRBV4-1; CDR3 protein: CASSQDTFGNTEAFF
CDR3 length: 13; D gene: .; J gene: TRBJ2-3; V gene: TRBV20-1; CDR3 protein: CSASAGSTDTQYF
CDR3 length: 15; D gene: .; J gene: TRBJ2-1; V gene: TRBV30; CDR3 protein: CAWRGGVAEYNEQFF